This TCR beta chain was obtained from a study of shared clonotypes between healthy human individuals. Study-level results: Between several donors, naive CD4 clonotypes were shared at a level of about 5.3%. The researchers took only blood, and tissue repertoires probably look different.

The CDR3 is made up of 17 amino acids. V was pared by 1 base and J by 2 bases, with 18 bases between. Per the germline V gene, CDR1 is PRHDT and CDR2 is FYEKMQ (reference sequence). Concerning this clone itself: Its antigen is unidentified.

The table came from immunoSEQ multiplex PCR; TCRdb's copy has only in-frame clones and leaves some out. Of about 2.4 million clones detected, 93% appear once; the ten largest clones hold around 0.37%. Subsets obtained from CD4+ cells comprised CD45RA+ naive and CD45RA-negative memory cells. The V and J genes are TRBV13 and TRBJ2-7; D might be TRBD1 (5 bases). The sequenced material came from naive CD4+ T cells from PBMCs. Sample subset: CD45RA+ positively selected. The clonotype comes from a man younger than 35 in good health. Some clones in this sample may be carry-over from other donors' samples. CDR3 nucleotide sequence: TGTGCCAGCAGCTTAGTTCAGGGAAAACGCACACCCTACGAGCAGTACTTC. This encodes CASSLVQGKRTPYEQYF.